This is a list of T cell receptor beta chains from one sample in a study of T cell responses to AZD1222 COVID-19 vaccine. Sequencing used immunoSEQ multiplex PCR; TCRdb keeps in-frame clones, though not all of them. The data show 100,000 to 150,000 clones, roughly 89% seen once. Sample: peripheral blood, taken on day 0 of AZD1222 vaccination. The source of these receptors is an adult in good health. The CDR3 runs from the conserved cysteine through the conserved F or W. D genes are given only for firm matches.

v_call d_call cdr3_aa
TRBV5-5 TRBD1 CASSLSPGQPDTQYF
TRBV12-3/TRBV12-4 TRBD1 CASSWDRAYEQFF
TRBV2 - CASMRDSNQPQHF
TRBV29-1 - CSVDAEYTEAFF
TRBV10-3 - CAISVGGQGYTF
TRBV7-8 - CASSLRDGHNEQFF
TRBV5-1 - CASSSPSGVGNTEAFF
TRBV27 - CASRPDRILGQPQHF
TRBV6-5 - CASSPRRTTNYGYTF
TRBV18 - CASSASGAPGTEAFF
TRBV30 TRBD1 CAWNGQENEKLFF
TRBV7-9 - CASSPEGGQGPGGANVLTF
TRBV5-1 TRBD1 CASSSPGQGWETQYF
TRBV5-1 - CASSLGQEPSTDTQYF
TRBV28 TRBD1 CASTQTGRENTEAFF
TRBV6-5 TRBD1 CASSYGTGEDTEAFF
TRBV5-1 - CASRATDVNEKLFF
TRBV12-5 TRBD2 CASGLSGSHEQYF
TRBV18 - CASSQAITGSEQFF
TRBV7-3 TRBD2 CASSTSGLAPATDTQYF
TRBV7-3 - CASSLGGGPGTQYF
TRBV19 - CASSKGGLNEQFF
TRBV6-5 TRBD1 CASSTGTGGSQPQHF
TRBV6-6 - CASTPTANYGYTF
TRBV7-9 TRBD1 CASSLDGQGGQPQHF
TRBV5-1 - CASGTGSIGNTIYF
TRBV10-3 - CAISLLGTYNEQFF
TRBV7-9 - CASRPPAGNTIYF
TRBV2 - CASKSYGIQETQYF
TRBV5-1 - CASSLFTGSSGNTIYF
TRBV27 TRBD2 CASSYGLAGGTDTQYF
TRBV12-3/TRBV12-4 - CASSPGLGYGYTF